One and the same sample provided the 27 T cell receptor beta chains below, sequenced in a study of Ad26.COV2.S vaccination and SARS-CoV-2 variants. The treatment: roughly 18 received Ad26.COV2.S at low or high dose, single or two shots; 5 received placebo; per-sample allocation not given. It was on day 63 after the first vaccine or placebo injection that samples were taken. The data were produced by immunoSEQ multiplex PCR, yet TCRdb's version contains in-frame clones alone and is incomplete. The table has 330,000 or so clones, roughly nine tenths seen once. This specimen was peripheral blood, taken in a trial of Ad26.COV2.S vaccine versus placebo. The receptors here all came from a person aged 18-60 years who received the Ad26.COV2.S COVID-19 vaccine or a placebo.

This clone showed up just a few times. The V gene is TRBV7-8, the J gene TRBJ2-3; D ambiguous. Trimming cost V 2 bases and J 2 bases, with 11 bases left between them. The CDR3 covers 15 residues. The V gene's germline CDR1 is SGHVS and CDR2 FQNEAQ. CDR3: CASSLSSYPTDTQYF. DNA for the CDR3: TGTGCCAGCAGCTTAAGTTCCTACCCCACAGATACGCAGTATTTT.

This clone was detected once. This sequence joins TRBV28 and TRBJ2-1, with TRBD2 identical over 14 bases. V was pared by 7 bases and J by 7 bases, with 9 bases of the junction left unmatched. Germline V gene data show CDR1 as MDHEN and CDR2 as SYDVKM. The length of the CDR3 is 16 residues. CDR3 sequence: CASTAPGTSGRNEQFF. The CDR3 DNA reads TGTGCCAGCACCGCACCTGGGACTAGCGGGAGAAATGAGCAGTTCTTC.

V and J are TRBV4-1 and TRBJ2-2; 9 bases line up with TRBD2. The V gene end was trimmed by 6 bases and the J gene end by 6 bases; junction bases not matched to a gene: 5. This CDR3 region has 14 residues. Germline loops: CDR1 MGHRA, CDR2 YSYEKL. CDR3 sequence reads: CASRSSGVSGELFF. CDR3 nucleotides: TGCGCCAGCAGATCTAGCGGGGTGTCCGGGGAGCTGTTTTTT.

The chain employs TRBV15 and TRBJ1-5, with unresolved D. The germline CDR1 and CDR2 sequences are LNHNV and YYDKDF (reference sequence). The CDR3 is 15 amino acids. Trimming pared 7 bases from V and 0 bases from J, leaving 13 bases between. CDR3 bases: TGTGCCACCACCAACCTTTCCTATAGCAATCAGCCCCAGCATTTT. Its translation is CATTNLSYSNQPQHF.

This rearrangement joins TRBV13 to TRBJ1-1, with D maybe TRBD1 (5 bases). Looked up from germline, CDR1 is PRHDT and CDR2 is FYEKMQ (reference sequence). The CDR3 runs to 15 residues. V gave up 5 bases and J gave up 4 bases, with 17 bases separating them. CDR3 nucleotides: TGTGCCAGCAGCCCGGACGACGGTGGGGGCACTGAAGCTTTCTTT. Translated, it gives CASSPDDGGGTEAFF.

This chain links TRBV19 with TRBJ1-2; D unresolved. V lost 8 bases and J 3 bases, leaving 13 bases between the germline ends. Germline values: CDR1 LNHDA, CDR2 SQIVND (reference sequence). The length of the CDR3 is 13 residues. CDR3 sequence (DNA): TGTGCCAGTTGCCCCCTCAGAGACTATGGCTACACCTTC. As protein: CASCPLRDYGYTF.

The CDR3 DNA is TGTGCCAGCAGCCCTCGCCGGGGTGGGAACGAGCAGTACGTC. This translates into CASSPRRGGNEQYV. The chain is built from TRBV7-8 and TRBJ2-7; weak D call: TRBD2 (5 bases). From germline, CDR1 is SGHVS and CDR2 FQNEAQ. The CDR3 runs to 14 residues. V shed 5 bases and J shed 5 bases, with 16 bases lying between them.

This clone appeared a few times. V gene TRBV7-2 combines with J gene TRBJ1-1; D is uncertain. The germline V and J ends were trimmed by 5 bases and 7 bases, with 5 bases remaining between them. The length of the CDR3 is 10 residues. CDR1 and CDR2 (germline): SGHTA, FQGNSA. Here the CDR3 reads CASSVIEAFF. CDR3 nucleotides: TGTGCCAGCAGCGTGATTGAAGCTTTCTTT.

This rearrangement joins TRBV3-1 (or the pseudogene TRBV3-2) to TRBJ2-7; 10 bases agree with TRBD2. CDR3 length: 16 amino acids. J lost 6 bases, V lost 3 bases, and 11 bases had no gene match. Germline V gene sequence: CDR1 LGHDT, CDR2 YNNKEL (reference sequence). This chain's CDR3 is CASSHQAGGSAGEQYV. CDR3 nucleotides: TGTGCCAGCAGCCACCAAGCGGGAGGGAGTGCTGGCGAGCAGTACGTC.

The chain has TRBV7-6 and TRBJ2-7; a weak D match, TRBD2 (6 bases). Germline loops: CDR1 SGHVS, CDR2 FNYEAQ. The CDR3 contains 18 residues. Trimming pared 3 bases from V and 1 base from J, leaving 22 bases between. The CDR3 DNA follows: TGTGCCAGCAGCTTTTGGTCCCTAGGTGTCCGGGGGTCCTACGAGCAGTACTTC. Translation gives CASSFWSLGVRGSYEQYF.

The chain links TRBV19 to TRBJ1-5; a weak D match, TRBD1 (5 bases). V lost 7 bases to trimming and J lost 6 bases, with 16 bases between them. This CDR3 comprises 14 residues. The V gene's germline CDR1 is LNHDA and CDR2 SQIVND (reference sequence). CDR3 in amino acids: CASTGVGEFQPQHF. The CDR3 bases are TGTGCCAGTACCGGAGTGGGGGAATTTCAGCCCCAGCATTTT.

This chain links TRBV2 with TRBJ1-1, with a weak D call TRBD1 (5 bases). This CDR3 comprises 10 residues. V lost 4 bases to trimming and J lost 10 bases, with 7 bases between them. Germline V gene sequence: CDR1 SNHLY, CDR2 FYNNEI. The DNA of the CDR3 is TGTGCCAGCAGTGTTACAGGAGCTTTCTTT. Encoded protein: CASSVTGAFF.

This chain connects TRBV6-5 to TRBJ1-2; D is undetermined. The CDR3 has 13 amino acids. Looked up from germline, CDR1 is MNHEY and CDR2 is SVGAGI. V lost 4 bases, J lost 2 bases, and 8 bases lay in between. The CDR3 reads CASSFGLNYGYTF. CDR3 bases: TGTGCCAGCAGTTTCGGGCTAAACTATGGCTACACCTTC.

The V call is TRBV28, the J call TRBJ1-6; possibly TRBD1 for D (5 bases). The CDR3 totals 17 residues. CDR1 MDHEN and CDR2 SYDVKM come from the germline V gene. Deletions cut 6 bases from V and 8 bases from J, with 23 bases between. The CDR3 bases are TGTGCCAGCAGGTCCGCGGTAGGGGAAGGGAGATATTCACCCCTCCACTTT. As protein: CASRSAVGEGRYSPLHF.

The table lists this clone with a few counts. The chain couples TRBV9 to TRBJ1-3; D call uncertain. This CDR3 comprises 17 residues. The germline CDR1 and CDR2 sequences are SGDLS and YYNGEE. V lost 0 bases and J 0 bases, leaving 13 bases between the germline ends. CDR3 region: CASSVGGQDYSGNTIYF. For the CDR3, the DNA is TGTGCCAGCAGCGTAGGAGGGCAGGACTACTCTGGAAACACCATATATTTT.

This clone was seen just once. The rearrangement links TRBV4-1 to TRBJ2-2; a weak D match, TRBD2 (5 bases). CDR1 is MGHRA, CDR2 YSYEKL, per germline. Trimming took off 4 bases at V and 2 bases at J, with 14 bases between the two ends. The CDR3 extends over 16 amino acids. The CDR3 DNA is TGCGCCAGCAGCCTAATACAAAGCGGAAACACCGGGGAGCTGTTTTTT. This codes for CASSLIQSGNTGELFF.

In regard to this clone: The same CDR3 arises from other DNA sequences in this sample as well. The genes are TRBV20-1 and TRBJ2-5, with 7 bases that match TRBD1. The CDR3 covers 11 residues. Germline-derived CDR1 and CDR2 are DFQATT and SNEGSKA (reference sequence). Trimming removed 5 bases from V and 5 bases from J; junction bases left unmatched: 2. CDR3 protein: CSAADRETQYF. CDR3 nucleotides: TGCAGTGCTGCGGACAGGGAGACCCAGTACTTC.

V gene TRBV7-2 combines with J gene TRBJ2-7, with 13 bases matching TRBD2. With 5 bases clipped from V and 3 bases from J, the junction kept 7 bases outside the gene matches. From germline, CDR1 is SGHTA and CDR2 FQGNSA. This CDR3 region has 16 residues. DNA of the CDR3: TGTGCCAGCAGCAAGACCGGGACTAGCGGGAACTACGAGCAGTACTTC. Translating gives CASSKTGTSGNYEQYF.

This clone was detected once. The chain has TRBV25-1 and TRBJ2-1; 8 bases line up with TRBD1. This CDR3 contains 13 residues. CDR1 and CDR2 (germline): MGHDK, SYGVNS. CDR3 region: CASGGDPGNEQFF. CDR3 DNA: TGTGCTTCAGGGGGCGACCCGGGCAATGAGCAGTTCTTC.

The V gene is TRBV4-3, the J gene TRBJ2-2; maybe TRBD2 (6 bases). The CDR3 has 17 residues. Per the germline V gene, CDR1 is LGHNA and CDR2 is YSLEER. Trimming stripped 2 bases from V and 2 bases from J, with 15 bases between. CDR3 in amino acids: CASSQRAGGPNTGELFF. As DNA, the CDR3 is TGCGCCAGCAGCCAAAGGGCAGGAGGGCCTAACACCGGGGAGCTGTTTTTT.

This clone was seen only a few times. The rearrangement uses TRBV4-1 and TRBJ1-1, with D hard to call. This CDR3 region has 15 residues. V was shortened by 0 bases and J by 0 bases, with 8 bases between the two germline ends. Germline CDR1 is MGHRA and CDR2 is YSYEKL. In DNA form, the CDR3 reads TGCGCCAGCAGCCAAGAGTTCCCGATGAACACTGAAGCTTTCTTT. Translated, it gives CASSQEFPMNTEAFF.

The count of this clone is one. The DNA of the CDR3 is TGTGCCAGCAGTGAACAGTGGGGACTCAAAGAAGCTTTCTTT. Translating it yields CASSEQWGLKEAFF. This sequence joins TRBV2 and TRBJ1-1; maybe TRBD1 (5 bases). From germline, CDR1 is SNHLY and CDR2 FYNNEI. The CDR3 sequence is 14 residues long. V was cut by 2 bases and J by 8 bases, with 15 bases left in between. Full variable domain (missing parts from reference TRBV2 and TRBJ1-1): EPEVTQTPSHQVTQMGQEVILRCVPISNHLYFYWYRQILGQKVEFLVSFYNNEISEKSEIFDDQFSVERPDGSNFTLKIRSTKLEDSAMYFCASSEQWGLKEAFFGQGTRLTVV.

CDR3 amino acids: CASSSLAGVPYNEQFF. The CDR3 bases are TGTGCCAGCAGTTCTTTAGCGGGAGTACCCTACAATGAGCAGTTCTTC. This chain connects TRBV28 to TRBJ2-1; 9 bases are shared with TRBD2. The CDR3 covers 16 residues. V dropped 4 bases and J dropped 2; count of bases not matched to a gene: 6. Germline V gene lookup returns CDR1 MDHEN and CDR2 SYDVKM.

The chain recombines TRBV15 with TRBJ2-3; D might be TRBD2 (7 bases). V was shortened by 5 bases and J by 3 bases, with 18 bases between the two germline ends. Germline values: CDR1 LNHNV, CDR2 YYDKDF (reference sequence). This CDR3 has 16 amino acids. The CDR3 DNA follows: TGTGCCACCAGCTTTCTAGGGGGGGGAGTGACAGATACGCAGTATTTT. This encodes CATSFLGGGVTDTQYF.

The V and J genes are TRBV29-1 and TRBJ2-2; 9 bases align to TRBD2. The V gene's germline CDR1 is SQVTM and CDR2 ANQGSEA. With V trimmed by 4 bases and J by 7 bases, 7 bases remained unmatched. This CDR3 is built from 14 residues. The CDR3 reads CSVGLAGEYGELFF. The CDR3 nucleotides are TGCAGCGTTGGGTTAGCGGGAGAGTACGGGGAGCTGTTTTTT.

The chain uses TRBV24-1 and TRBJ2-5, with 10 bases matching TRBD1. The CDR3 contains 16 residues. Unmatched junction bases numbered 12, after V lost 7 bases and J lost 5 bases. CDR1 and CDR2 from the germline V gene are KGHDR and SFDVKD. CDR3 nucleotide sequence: TGTGCCACCAGCAACGGACAGGGGGTTAAGGGGGAGACCCAGTACTTC. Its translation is CATSNGQGVKGETQYF.

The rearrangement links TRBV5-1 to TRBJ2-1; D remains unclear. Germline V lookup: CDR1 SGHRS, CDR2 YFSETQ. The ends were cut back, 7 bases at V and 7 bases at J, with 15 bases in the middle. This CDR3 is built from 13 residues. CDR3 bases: TGCGCCAGCGAGGATGGGGTTAAGAATGAGCAGTTCTTC. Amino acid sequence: CASEDGVKNEQFF. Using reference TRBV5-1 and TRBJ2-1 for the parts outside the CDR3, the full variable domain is KAGVTQTPRYLIKTRGQQVTLSCSPISGHRSVSWYQQTPGQGLQFLFEYFSETQRNKGNFPGRFSGRQFSNSRSEMNVSTLELGDSALYLCASEDGVKNEQFFGPGTRLTVL.